The table lists the clone carrying this TCR beta chain with a few counts. Its antigen is not identified. The ends were cut back, 0 bases at V and 3 bases at J, with 10 bases in the middle. This CDR3 has 14 amino acids. Germline CDR1 reads SGDLS; CDR2 reads YYNGEE. TCRdb re-analysed the RT-PCR reads in MiXCR, keeping a single row per CDR3 protein. Here the sample spans over 150,000 distinct CDR3 sequences, approximately 12% being singletons. The data were obtained in a study of response to subunit inactivated influenza vaccine. Study-wide findings and caveats: The authors offered the suggestion that each seasonal influenza vaccination recruits few new T cells.

The chain combines TRBV9 with TRBJ2-7; D is possibly TRBD1 or TRBD2 (6 bases each). Sequencing was performed on CD8+ T cells sorted from PBMCs, taken less than 30 months after vaccination. This TCR was sampled from a man aged 50 to 75 who received an inactivated influenza vaccine. CDR3 amino acids: CASSVGGGGYEQYF. The CDR3 DNA reads as TGTGCCAGCAGCGTAGGAGGAGGGGGCTACGAGCAGTACTTC.